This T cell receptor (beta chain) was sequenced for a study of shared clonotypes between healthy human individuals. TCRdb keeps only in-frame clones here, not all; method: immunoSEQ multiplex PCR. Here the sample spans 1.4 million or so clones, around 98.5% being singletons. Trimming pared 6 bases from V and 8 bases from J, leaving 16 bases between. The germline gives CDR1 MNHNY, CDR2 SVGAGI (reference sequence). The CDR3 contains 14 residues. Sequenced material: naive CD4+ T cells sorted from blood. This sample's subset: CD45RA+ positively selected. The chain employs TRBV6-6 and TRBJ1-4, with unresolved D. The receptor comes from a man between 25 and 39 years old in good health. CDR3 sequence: CASRTTGRFEKLFF. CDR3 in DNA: TGTGCCAGCAGGACTACCGGGAGGTTCGAAAAACTGTTTTTT.